Listed here are 17 T cell receptor beta chains from one sample, sequenced in a study of T cell responses to AZD1222 COVID-19 vaccine. TCRdb's copy holds only in-frame clones and misses some; the assay was immunoSEQ multiplex PCR. The sample has roughly 120,000 clones, about nine tenths seen once. The material sequenced was peripheral blood, taken on day 0 of AZD1222 vaccination. These receptors originate from an adult in good health.

The chain recombines TRBV12-3 or TRBV12-4 with TRBJ2-7; TRBD1 might be the D (6 bases). Trimming pared 5 bases from V and 7 bases from J, leaving 9 bases between. The CDR3 contains 11 residues. The CDR3 loop is CASSVGTEQYF. The CDR3 bases are TGTGCCAGCAGTGTCGGGACAGAGCAGTACTTC.

The chain joins TRBV3-1 (or the pseudogene TRBV3-2) to TRBJ2-5; TRBD2 might be the D (5 bases). The germline V gene has CDR1 LGHDT and CDR2 YNNKEL (reference sequence). Trimming shortened V by 4 bases and J by 6 bases, and 21 bases separated the two germline ends. This CDR3 spans 16 amino acids. CDR3 loop: CASSPDLTGLGQTQYF. The CDR3 DNA sequence: TGTGCCAGCAGCCCGGACCTAACGGGATTAGGTCAGACCCAGTACTTC.

This chain links TRBV24-1 with TRBJ1-1; 10 bases line up with TRBD1. This CDR3 spans 14 amino acids. Looked up from germline, CDR1 is KGHDR and CDR2 is SFDVKD. J gave up 6 bases and V 7 bases, and 7 bases lay outside the gene matches. Here the CDR3 DNA reads TGTGCCACCAGCCGGGGACAGGGGACTTCTGAAGCTTTCTTT. It specifies CATSRGQGTSEAFF.

The CDR3 nucleotides read TGTGCCAGCAGCTGGGACAGGGATTCACCCCTCCACTTT. Residues: CASSWDRDSPLHF. The J gene is TRBJ1-6, the V gene TRBV27, with 9 nucleotides matching TRBD1. The ends lost 6 bases at V and 8 bases at J; junction bases unmatched: 2. The CDR3 covers 13 residues. Per germline, CDR1 MNHEY and CDR2 SMNVEV (reference sequence).

This clone has just a few counts. V usage is TRBV4-1 and J usage is TRBJ1-2; D may be TRBD1 (5 bases). This CDR3 has 15 residues. Per germline, CDR1 MGHRA and CDR2 YSYEKL. V was cut by 0 bases and J by 8 bases, with 16 bases left in between. CDR3 in amino acids: CASSQEGTRAGGYTF. The CDR3 bases are TGCGCCAGCAGCCAAGAGGGGACCCGGGCGGGAGGCTACACCTTC.

The rearrangement links TRBV11-2 to TRBJ1-3, with D perhaps matching TRBD1 (6 bases). This CDR3 has 15 residues. Germline CDR1 reads SGHAT; CDR2 reads FQNNGV. Trimming took 8 bases from V and 3 from J, leaving 17 bases between them. CDR3 amino acids: CASLVITGNGNTIYF. In DNA, the CDR3 is TGTGCCAGCCTCGTTATTACAGGGAATGGAAACACCATATATTTT.

This clone was counted a single time. V is TRBV24-1 and J is TRBJ2-7; perhaps TRBD1 as D (6 bases). The CDR3 runs to 14 residues. Germline V gene sequence: CDR1 KGHDR, CDR2 SFDVKD. With 3 bases removed from V and 7 bases from J, the gap between germline ends came to 15 bases. The CDR3 sequence is CATSDPRRGGEQYF. The CDR3 DNA sequence: TGTGCCACCAGTGATCCTCGCAGGGGTGGGGAGCAGTACTTC.

This clone was recorded once. The chain carries TRBV27 and TRBJ1-2; perhaps TRBD1 as D (6 bases). The CDR3 totals 14 residues. Germline loops: CDR1 MNHEY, CDR2 SMNVEV (reference sequence). V was pared by 5 bases and J by 5 bases, with 15 bases between. CDR3 DNA: TGTGCCAGCAGTATAGAGGGGGGTCTATATGGCTACACCTTC. Its protein product is CASSIEGGLYGYTF.

The CDR3 protein is CASSLYQGAGGNTIYF. The CDR3 coding sequence is TGTGCCAGCAGCTTGTACCAGGGGGCGGGCGGAAACACCATATATTTT. The chain employs TRBV5-6 and TRBJ1-3; 8 bases match TRBD1. Per germline, CDR1 SGHDT and CDR2 YYEEEE. J gave up 4 bases and V 1 base, and 7 bases lay outside the gene matches. The CDR3 is 16 amino acids.

The rearrangement joins TRBV7-2 to TRBJ1-1, with TRBD1 as a possible D gene (5 bases). CDR3 size: 15 residues. Trimming removed 5 bases at V and 1 base at J, with 14 bases between. Germline lookup yields CDR1 SGHTA and CDR2 FQGNSA. As DNA, the CDR3 is TGTGCCAGCAGCCCCACCTACGACAGGAACACTGAAGCTTTCTTT. This codes for CASSPTYDRNTEAFF.

Written as DNA, the CDR3 is TGTGCCAGCAGTTTAACGGGAGGACCGTTCTATGAGCAGTTCTTC. It specifies CASSLTGGPFYEQFF. The genes are TRBV27 and TRBJ2-1; TRBD2 matches 7 bases. CDR1 and CDR2 from the germline V gene are MNHEY and SMNVEV (reference sequence). V gave up 2 bases and J gave up 8 bases; unmatched junction bases: 9. The CDR3 spans 15 residues.

The chain recombines TRBV9 with TRBJ1-2; 12 bases are a match to TRBD1. The CDR3 spans 16 residues. Germline values: CDR1 SGDLS, CDR2 YYNGEE. Trimming removed 0 bases from V and 5 bases from J; junction bases left unmatched: 5. The CDR3 here is CASSVGGTGGKYGYTF. The DNA of the CDR3 is TGTGCCAGCAGCGTAGGGGGGACAGGGGGCAAGTATGGCTACACCTTC.

The chain combines TRBV2 with TRBJ1-2; D unclear. The CDR3 has 15 amino acids. The V end was cut by 2 bases, the J end by 2 bases, with 12 bases between. Looked up from germline, CDR1 is SNHLY and CDR2 is FYNNEI. Here the CDR3 reads CASSEFEALNYGYTF. The CDR3 DNA reads as TGTGCCAGCAGTGAATTCGAAGCCCTGAACTATGGCTACACCTTC.

The chain joins TRBV19 to TRBJ1-2; 9 positions match TRBD1. This CDR3 has 15 residues. Germline CDR1 reads LNHDA; CDR2 reads SQIVND (reference sequence). The ends lost 4 bases at V and 8 bases at J; junction bases unmatched: 11. Here the CDR3 reads CASSTRTGVGDGYTF. CDR3 nucleotides: TGTGCCAGTAGTACCCGGACAGGGGTGGGAGACGGCTACACCTTC.

This sequence joins TRBV1 and TRBJ1-4; the table's D call TRBD1 went unverified against the DNA. TRBV1 is a documented pseudogene. The CDR3 spans 15 residues. CDR3 region: CTSSQEKGLGEKLFF. Written as DNA, the CDR3 is TGCACCAGCAGCCAAGAGAAGGGGCTGGGTGAAAAACTGTTTTTT.

The J gene is TRBJ2-2, the V gene TRBV6-4; the match to TRBD1 covers 10 bases. V shed 1 base and J 5 bases; nucleotides not matched to a gene: 4. Germline V gene sequence: CDR1 MRHNA, CDR2 SNTAGT. This CDR3 has 16 residues. CDR3 region: CASSDWGQGMTGELFF. For the CDR3, the DNA is TGTGCCAGCAGTGACTGGGGACAGGGGATGACCGGGGAGCTGTTTTTT.

This clone was observed a few times. The V call is TRBV4-1, the J call TRBJ2-7, with TRBD1 as a possible D gene (5 bases). CDR1 and CDR2 from the germline V gene are MGHRA and YSYEKL. The CDR3 contains 17 residues. V was pared by 0 bases and J by 1 base, with 16 bases between. CDR3 residues: CASSQERGQGLSYEQYF. In nucleotides, the CDR3 is TGCGCCAGCAGCCAAGAACGTGGCCAGGGCCTTTCCTACGAGCAGTACTTC.